The TCR beta chain under discussion was sequenced for a study of cytomegalovirus exposure and HLA in healthy donors. The study, taken as a whole, reports: A later analysis showed that HLA-associated TCR beta chains had undergone more clonal expansion than equally common others.

A remark on this clone: The target antigen is unknown.

The junction had 6 bases not matched to a gene; V was cut back by 3 bases and J by 9 bases. The CDR3 sequence is 14 residues long. The V gene's germline CDR1 is GTSNPN and CDR2 SVGIG (reference sequence). All donors participated as healthy donors of bone marrow. Amplification used 60 Vbeta primers and 13 Jbeta primers. TCRdb's table, derived via immunoSEQ multiplex PCR, lists solely in-frame clones and lacks some. The data hold approximately 140,000 clones, with about 80% observed a single time. The sequencing sample was made of PBMCs. The sequence came from a man aged 40-49 years in good health and CMV-seropositive. This sequence joins TRBV30 and TRBJ2-1; 12 bases align to TRBD1. The chain's CDR3 is CAWSDGTGGSEQFF. The CDR3 nucleotides read TGTGCCTGGAGCGATGGGACAGGGGGCAGTGAGCAGTTCTTC.